This TCR beta chain is drawn from a study of blood T cell repertoires in COVID-19. Overall study context: Specimens from acute and convalescent COVID-19 originated in the United States, Italy and Spain. Nucleic acid was either cDNA or gDNA, and it came from T cells, B-cell-depleted T cells, or PBMCs.

Original handling: Nucleated cell counts were estimated from reference gene primer amplification. Method: immunoSEQ multiplex PCR; TCRdb's copy keeps in-frame clones and lacks some. That table furnishes V, J and clone size, whereas the DNA furnished D and trimming. This table holds 59,000 or so clones, 83% found once. The CDR3 length is 13 residues. CDR1 GTSNPN and CDR2 SVGIG come from the germline V gene (reference sequence). The trim removed 7 bases at V and 1 base at J, leaving 5 bases unmatched. The V and J genes are TRBV30 and TRBJ2-3; 7 bases are a match to TRBD1. The sequence came from a human donor in a cohort sampled during active COVID-19. The sample taken for sequencing was peripheral blood. CDR3 sequence: CALDRDRTDTQYF. The CDR3 bases are TGTGCCTTAGACAGGGATCGCACAGATACGCAGTATTTT.